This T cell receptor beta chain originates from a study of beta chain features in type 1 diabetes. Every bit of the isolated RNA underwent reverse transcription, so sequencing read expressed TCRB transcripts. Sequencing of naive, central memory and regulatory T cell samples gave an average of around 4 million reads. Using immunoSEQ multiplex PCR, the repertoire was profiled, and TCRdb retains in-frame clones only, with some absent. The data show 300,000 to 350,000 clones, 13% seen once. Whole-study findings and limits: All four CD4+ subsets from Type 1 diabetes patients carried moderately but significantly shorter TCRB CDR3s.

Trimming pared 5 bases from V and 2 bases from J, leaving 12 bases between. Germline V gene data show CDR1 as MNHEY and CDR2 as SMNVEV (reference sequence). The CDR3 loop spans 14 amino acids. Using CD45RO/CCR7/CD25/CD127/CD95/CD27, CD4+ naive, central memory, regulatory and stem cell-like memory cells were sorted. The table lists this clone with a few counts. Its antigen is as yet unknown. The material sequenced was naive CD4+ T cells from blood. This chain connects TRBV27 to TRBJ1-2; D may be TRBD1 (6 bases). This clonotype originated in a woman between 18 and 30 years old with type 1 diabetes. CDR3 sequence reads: CASSADRFNYGYTF. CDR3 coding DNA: TGTGCCAGCAGTGCCGACAGGTTCAACTATGGCTACACCTTC.